Below are 16 T cell receptor beta chains sequenced from a single sample in a study of regulatory T cells in long-lasting Graves disease. Library construction for TCR beta used iRepertoire HTBI primers and Arm-PCR of CDR3 regions. TCRdb independently ran MiXCR on the multiplex PCR reads; one entry per CDR3 protein. The sample carries about 470,000 distinct CDR3 sequences, less than 25% recorded once. Time point noted: persistent/refractory GD, antithyroid drugs over 5 years with positive TRAb. RNA isolated from PBMCs was used to make the TCR library. The input for sequencing was peripheral blood mononuclear cells (PBMCs), taken when the disease was refractory, from a patient treated with antithyroid drugs. The origin of the receptors is a female donor with Graves disease.

There are many counts of this clonotype. This chain's CDR3 is CASTRGGVNNYGYTF. The CDR3 nucleotides read TGTGCCAGCACCCGGGGGGGGGTGAATAACTATGGCTACACCTTC. The chain recombines TRBV28 with TRBJ1-2; D may be TRBD1 (5 bases). Germline CDR1 is MDHEN and CDR2 is SYDVKM. The CDR3 contains 15 residues. The V end lost 7 bases, the J end lost 1 base, and 16 bases lay between the germline ends.

This clonotype was seen many times. The genes are TRBV28 and TRBJ1-1; D perhaps matches TRBD1 (5 bases). The germline V gene has CDR1 MDHEN and CDR2 SYDVKM. V was pared by 5 bases and J by 3 bases, with 16 bases between. The CDR3 covers 15 residues. The CDR3 loop is CASSPTIQGDTEAFF. The CDR3 DNA reads TGTGCCAGCAGTCCTACGATCCAGGGAGACACTGAAGCTTTCTTT.

The chain employs TRBV14 and TRBJ2-5; D assignment may be TRBD1 or TRBD2 (5 bases each). This CDR3 region has 15 residues. V lost 2 bases and J 4 bases, leaving 14 bases between the germline ends. The germline gives CDR1 SGHDN, CDR2 FVKESK. Written as DNA, the CDR3 is TGTGCCAGCAGCCAAAGAGGGACCTACCGAGAGACCCAGTACTTC. Encoded protein: CASSQRGTYRETQYF.

This clonotype was observed many times. The V gene is TRBV10-3, the J gene TRBJ2-7; perhaps TRBD2 as D (6 bases). The CDR3 runs 13 residues. CDR1 is ENHRY and CDR2 is SYGVKD in the germline V gene. Trimming pared 4 bases from V and 5 bases from J, leaving 12 bases between. The CDR3 protein is CAISGGTWDEQYF. In DNA, the CDR3 is TGTGCCATCAGTGGGGGGACTTGGGACGAGCAGTACTTC.

The gene calls are TRBV6-9 and TRBJ2-2, with D perhaps matching TRBD1 (6 bases). Germline V gives CDR1 MNHGY, CDR2 SVAAGI. The CDR3 consists of 16 residues. V dropped 3 bases and J dropped 4 bases, with 15 bases sitting between them. For the CDR3, the DNA is TGTGCCAGCAGTTACCCCACAGGGAAGGGCACCGGGGAGCTGTTTTTT. Translation gives CASSYPTGKGTGELFF.

In its sample, this clonotype was seen many times. J is TRBJ1-1 and V is TRBV28; unclear D gene. Trimming shortened V by 3 bases and J by 1 base, and 12 bases separated the two germline ends. The CDR3 runs 15 residues. Per the germline V gene, CDR1 is MDHEN and CDR2 is SYDVKM. The CDR3 nucleotides read TGTGCCAGCAGTTTCGTCAAAATGAGGAACACTGAAGCTTTCTTT. Residues: CASSFVKMRNTEAFF.

This clonotype was detected many times. The chain links TRBV7-9 to TRBJ1-1; a weak D match, TRBD1 (5 bases). Germline V lookup: CDR1 SEHNR, CDR2 FQNEAQ (reference sequence). This CDR3 is 14 amino acids long. Between the trimmed V and J ends, which lost 1 base and 10 bases, there was a span of 16 bases. The DNA for the CDR3 is TGTGCCAGCAGCTTAGGGGGTCGGCAGGGCGCAGCTTTCTTT. Translation: CASSLGGRQGAAFF.

This clonotype was seen at least ten times. The rearrangement joins TRBV11-2 to TRBJ2-7, with D uncertain. Trimming stripped 0 bases from V and 4 bases from J, with 13 bases between. This CDR3 comprises 15 residues. The germline CDR1 and CDR2 sequences are SGHAT and FQNNGV. This CDR3 reads CASSLDPAPGYEQYF. The CDR3 region has the DNA TGTGCCAGCAGCTTAGATCCGGCCCCCGGGTACGAGCAGTACTTC.

This clonotype was observed a handful of times. The chain is built from TRBV30 and TRBJ2-7; tentatively, D is TRBD1 or TRBD2 (7 bases each). Trimming removed 2 bases at V and 5 bases at J, with 16 bases between. Germline V gives CDR1 GTSNPN, CDR2 SVGIG (reference sequence). The CDR3 runs 14 residues. Written as DNA, the CDR3 is TGTGCCTGGAGTCCAGGGGGGGGGGCCCACGAGCAGTACTTC. Encoded protein: CAWSPGGGAHEQYF.

The chain recombines TRBV29-1 with TRBJ2-7; no definite D call. Trimming shortened V by 7 bases and J by 3 bases, and 16 bases separated the two germline ends. Germline values: CDR1 SQVTM, CDR2 ANQGSEA. The CDR3 is 13 residues long. This chain's CDR3 is CSALRQGNYEQYF. As DNA, the CDR3 is TGCAGCGCTCTCCGGCAAGGGAACTACGAGCAGTACTTC.

This clonotype has a count of ten or more. The J gene is TRBJ2-5, the V gene TRBV9; TRBD1 agrees at 9 bases. This CDR3 is built from 15 residues. V lost 3 bases and J lost 2; bases outside the gene matches: 5. The V gene's germline CDR1 is SGDLS and CDR2 YYNGEE. CDR3 sequence: CASSAPGQGQETQYF. The CDR3 DNA reads TGTGCCAGCAGCGCACCGGGACAGGGTCAAGAGACCCAGTACTTC.

The chain carries TRBV6-1 and TRBJ1-1, with TRBD1 as a possible D gene (6 bases). Between the trimmed V and J ends, which lost 10 bases and 2 bases, there was a span of 14 bases. This CDR3 comprises 13 residues. Germline assignment: CDR1 MNHNS and CDR2 SASEGT. The CDR3 sequence: CAKGQRDNTEAFF. CDR3 nucleotides: TGTGCCAAAGGACAGAGAGACAACACTGAAGCTTTCTTT.

This clonotype was counted many times. The chain has TRBV27 and TRBJ1-1, with 12 nucleotides matching TRBD1. The CDR3 runs 14 residues. The germline V gene has CDR1 MNHEY and CDR2 SMNVEV (reference sequence). V lost 6 bases and J lost 7; bases outside the gene matches: 6. The DNA for the CDR3 is TGTGCCAGCAGCCGGGACAGGGGGCGGATTGAAGCTTTCTTT. Amino acids: CASSRDRGRIEAFF.

At least ten counts were recorded for this clonotype. The V gene is TRBV12-3 or TRBV12-4, the J gene TRBJ2-7, with D perhaps being TRBD1 or TRBD2 (6 bases each). The germline V and J ends were trimmed by 3 bases and 2 bases, with 20 bases remaining between them. The CDR3 sequence is 17 residues long. The CDR3 spells CASSFVGTGAVAYEQYF. DNA for the CDR3: TGTGCCAGCAGTTTTGTAGGAACGGGGGCCGTTGCCTACGAGCAGTACTTC.

This clonotype appeared a few times. The chain carries TRBV6-2 or TRBV6-3 and TRBJ1-1, with TRBD1 as a possible D gene (6 bases). V was clipped by 5 bases and J by 7 bases, with 11 bases between them. This CDR3 has 12 residues. The germline V gene has CDR1 MNHEY and CDR2 SVGEGT. The CDR3 spells CASSEGGVEAFF. Written as DNA, the CDR3 is TGTGCCAGCAGTGAGGGGGGCGTTGAAGCTTTCTTT.

This clonotype was picked up one time. The chain employs TRBV6-1 and TRBJ2-1; D unresolved. Trimming took 1 base from V and 7 from J, leaving 11 bases between them. The CDR3 runs to 14 residues. Germline-derived CDR1 and CDR2 are MNHNS and SASEGT. CDR3 coding DNA: TGTGCCAGCAGTGAAGGGGTAGGACCAAATGAGCAGTTCTTC. Translating it yields CASSEGVGPNEQFF.